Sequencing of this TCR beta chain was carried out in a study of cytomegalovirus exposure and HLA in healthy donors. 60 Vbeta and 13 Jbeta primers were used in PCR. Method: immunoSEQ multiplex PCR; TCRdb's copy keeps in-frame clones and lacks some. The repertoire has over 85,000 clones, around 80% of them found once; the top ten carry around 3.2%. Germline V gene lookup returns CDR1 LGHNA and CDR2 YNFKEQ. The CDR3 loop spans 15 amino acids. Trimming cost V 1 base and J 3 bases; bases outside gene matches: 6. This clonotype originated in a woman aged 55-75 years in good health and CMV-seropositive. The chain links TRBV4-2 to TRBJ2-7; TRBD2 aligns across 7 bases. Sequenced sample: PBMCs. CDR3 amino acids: CASSQVTSSSYEQYF. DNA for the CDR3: TGTGCCAGCAGCCAAGTGACTAGCAGCAGCTACGAGCAGTACTTC.